Each of the 27 T cell receptor beta chains below was sequenced from the same sample in a study of T-cell reconstitution after alpha-beta-depleted transplantation in children. Preparing the TCRbeta library involved the use of unique molecular identifiers. MiXCR was run by TCRdb on the PCR reads, yielding one entry per CDR3 protein. Of 100,000 or so distinct CDR3 sequences listed, roughly 15% are singletons. The starting material was PBMCs, mostly from graft donor cells, obtained 180 days after TCRalphabeta/CD19-depleted stem cell transplant. These receptors all stem from a male patient aged 2 to 9 who had a stem cell transplant for acute lymphoblastic leukemia, so the T cells may come from the graft donor.

Many counts were recorded for this clonotype. This chain joins TRBV24-1 and TRBJ2-1; unclear D gene. Trimming took 6 bases from V and 0 from J, leaving 11 bases between them. Germline CDR1 KGHDR, CDR2 SFDVKD. This CDR3 region has 15 residues. As DNA, the CDR3 is TGTGCCACCAGTCCTAACAGTCCCTCCTACAATGAGCAGTTCTTC. Translated: CATSPNSPSYNEQFF.

In this sample, this clonotype turned up a few times. V usage is TRBV12-3 or TRBV12-4 and J usage is TRBJ2-3; D may be TRBD2 (7 bases). The CDR3 is 15 residues long. V was pared by 1 base and J by 2 bases, with 10 bases between. CDR3 residues: CASSLVRGATDTQYF. The CDR3 nucleotides are TGTGCCAGCAGTTTAGTACGGGGGGCCACAGATACGCAGTATTTT.

This chain uses TRBV15 with TRBJ2-7; 9 bases map to TRBD1. The germline V gene has CDR1 LNHNV and CDR2 YYDKDF (reference sequence). J gave up 6 bases and V 5 bases, and 8 bases lay outside the gene matches. This CDR3 has 14 residues. CDR3 sequence (DNA): TGTGCCACCAGCCCGACGGGACAGGGAGGCGAGCAGTACTTC. It translates to CATSPTGQGGEQYF.

This clonotype was seen a handful of times. The chain carries TRBV6-2 or TRBV6-3 and TRBJ2-1, with no clear D. The V gene lost 2 bases and the J gene lost 9 bases, with 17 bases spanning the gap. This CDR3 has 15 amino acids. Germline V gene sequence: CDR1 MNHEY, CDR2 SVGEGT. CDR3 in amino acids: CASSYQISSASEQFF. CDR3 nucleotides: TGTGCCAGCAGTTACCAGATTTCGAGTGCCTCTGAGCAGTTCTTC.

The chain uses TRBV5-1 and TRBJ1-1, with D possibly TRBD1 on 5 matching bases. CDR1 and CDR2 (germline): SGHRS, YFSETQ. Deletions cut 1 base from V and 3 bases from J, with 19 bases between. This CDR3 comprises 17 residues. The CDR3 sequence is CASSLTWDPRRDTEAFF. The DNA of the CDR3 is TGCGCCAGCAGCTTGACGTGGGACCCCCGGCGGGACACTGAAGCTTTCTTT.

Only a few counts were recorded for this clonotype. The rearrangement links TRBV7-6 to TRBJ2-3; possibly TRBD1 for D (5 bases). The CDR3 covers 16 residues. Germline CDR1 and CDR2: SGHVS and FNYEAQ. V lost 1 base and J lost 1, with 12 bases in between. This CDR3 is CASSLGWGSRTDTQYF. DNA of the CDR3: TGTGCCAGCAGCTTAGGGTGGGGCTCCCGCACAGATACGCAGTATTTT.

This chain joins TRBV21-1 and TRBJ2-7; the DNA was not used to check the table's D call, TRBD1. TRBV21-1 is a known pseudogene. The CDR3 has 17 residues. CDR3 nucleotide sequence: TGTGCCAGCAGCACCTACACGCCGGGACAGGGGACTCACGAGCAGTACTTC. This encodes CASSTYTPGQGTHEQYF.

The sample holds a few counts of this clonotype. CDR3 sequence (DNA): TGTGCTAGTGGTTTGGTACAGGAGGGCAATCAGCCCCAGCATTTT. Its translation is CASGLVQEGNQPQHF. The chain uses TRBV12-5 and TRBJ1-5; maybe TRBD1 (5 bases). The CDR3 is 15 amino acids. V dropped 0 bases and J dropped 2 bases, with 8 bases sitting between them. Germline V gene sequence: CDR1 LGHNT, CDR2 FRNRAP.

The rearrangement joins TRBV20-1 to TRBJ1-2; no clear D. The CDR3 runs 15 residues. Germline CDR1 and CDR2: DFQATT and SNEGSKA (reference sequence). Trimming pared 3 bases from V and 0 bases from J, leaving 14 bases between. CDR3 region: CSASSGNVANYGYTF. CDR3 nucleotide sequence: TGCAGTGCTAGTTCTGGGAACGTCGCTAACTATGGCTACACCTTC.

The rearrangement joins TRBV28 to TRBJ2-1, with 10 bases fitting TRBD2. The germline V gene has CDR1 MDHEN and CDR2 SYDVKM. The CDR3 is made up of 15 amino acids. Germline trimming cut 4 bases from V and 7 bases from J; bases unmatched to any gene: 7. In nucleotides, the CDR3 is TGTGCCAGCAGTTCCCTAGCGGGAGTAGGGAATGAGCAGTTCTTC. Translating it yields CASSSLAGVGNEQFF.

This clonotype was detected only a few times. The chain combines TRBV2 with TRBJ2-2; D is possibly TRBD1 (6 bases). The CDR3 is 16 amino acids. Between the trimmed V and J ends, which lost 2 bases and 8 bases, there was a span of 18 bases. Germline V CDR1 and CDR2: SNHLY, FYNNEI. The CDR3 reads CASSEPRGPNGGELFF. As DNA, the CDR3 is TGTGCCAGCAGTGAACCCAGGGGCCCCAACGGTGGGGAGCTGTTTTTT.

This clonotype was counted a few times. This rearrangement joins TRBV19 to TRBJ2-7, with TRBD1 matching over 10 bases. The germline V gene encodes CDR1 LNHDA and CDR2 SQIVND (reference sequence). V shed 7 bases, J shed 4 bases, and the junction held 7 bases outside the gene matches. This CDR3 spans 14 amino acids. DNA of the CDR3: TGTGCCAGTACCCCGGGACAGGGGACTTACGAGCAGTACTTC. Encoded protein: CASTPGQGTYEQYF.

The chain combines TRBV7-2 with TRBJ2-3; unclear D gene. The CDR3 covers 14 residues. The germline gives CDR1 SGHTA, CDR2 FQGNSA. The V and J ends lost 5 bases and 2 bases respectively, with 11 bases between them. CDR3 in DNA: TGTGCCAGCAGCCCAAGGGCAACCACAGATACGCAGTATTTT. Translating it yields CASSPRATTDTQYF.

The chain couples TRBV28 to TRBJ1-3; D is undetermined. V lost 7 bases and J lost 0, with 10 bases in between. Germline values: CDR1 MDHEN, CDR2 SYDVKM. The length of the CDR3 is 14 residues. The CDR3 DNA sequence: TGTGCCAGCACCTATATTTCCTCTGGAAACACCATATATTTT. It codes for CASTYISSGNTIYF.

This clonotype showed up just a few times. V and J are TRBV5-1 and TRBJ1-5; TRBD1 matches at 7 bases. This CDR3 is 15 amino acids long. Germline CDR1 is SGHRS and CDR2 is YFSETQ. V was pared by 0 bases and J by 5 bases, with 5 bases of the junction left unmatched. CDR3 coding DNA: TGCGCCAGCAGCTTGGGTCCAGGGGGTTATCAGCCCCAGCATTTT. It codes for CASSLGPGGYQPQHF.

A few counts support this clonotype. The chain uses TRBV7-2 and TRBJ2-2, with D perhaps matching TRBD1 (6 bases). CDR1 is SGHTA and CDR2 is FQGNSA in the germline V gene. V lost 5 bases and J 6 bases, leaving 19 bases between the germline ends. The CDR3 runs 16 residues. The CDR3 here is CASSINRVSLAGELFF. CDR3 coding DNA: TGTGCCAGCAGCATAAACAGGGTCTCACTTGCCGGGGAGCTGTTTTTT.

This clonotype was detected only a few times. The J gene is TRBJ1-2, the V gene TRBV2, with 10 bases matching TRBD1. V was pared by 1 base and J by 2 bases, with 10 bases of the junction left unmatched. The CDR3 spans 18 residues. Germline V gene lookup returns CDR1 SNHLY and CDR2 FYNNEI. CDR3 protein: CASSEGDRGWVKNYGYTF. The DNA of the CDR3 is TGTGCCAGCAGTGAAGGGGACAGGGGTTGGGTGAAGAACTATGGCTACACCTTC.

This clonotype was detected once. The rearrangement joins TRBV7-7 to TRBJ2-5, with D uncertain. CDR3 length: 14 amino acids. Germline V gene sequence: CDR1 SSHAT, CDR2 FNYEAQ (reference sequence). With 5 bases removed from V and 1 base from J, the gap between germline ends came to 11 bases. CDR3 sequence (DNA): TGTGCCAGCAGCCCAGGACCCACCCAAGAGACCCAGTACTTC. Encoded protein: CASSPGPTQETQYF.

V gene TRBV5-1 combines with J gene TRBJ2-1, with 11 bases identical to TRBD2. The length of the CDR3 is 16 residues. V dropped 0 bases and J dropped 8; count of bases not matched to a gene: 7. The germline CDR1 and CDR2 sequences are SGHRS and YFSETQ. CDR3 amino acids: CASSLVLAGVSDEQFF. The CDR3 DNA follows: TGCGCCAGCAGCTTGGTACTAGCGGGGGTTTCCGATGAGCAGTTCTTC.

This clonotype has at least ten counts. The J gene is TRBJ2-2, the V gene TRBV7-6; 11 bases are shared with TRBD2. CDR1 is SGHVS and CDR2 is FNYEAQ in the germline V gene. Germline trimming cut 1 base from V and 3 bases from J; bases unmatched to any gene: 4. This CDR3 spans 17 amino acids. CDR3 nucleotide sequence: TGTGCCAGCAGCTTAGATCCGGGACTAGCGGACACCGGGGAGCTGTTTTTT. It encodes CASSLDPGLADTGELFF.

This clonotype was detected a few times. The rearrangement uses TRBV5-6 and TRBJ1-2; D gene uncertain. The germline CDR1 and CDR2 sequences are SGHDT and YYEEEE. V lost 0 bases and J 4 bases, leaving 7 bases between the germline ends. CDR3 length: 13 residues. DNA of the CDR3: TGTGCCAGCAGCTTGGATCAGGCCTATGGCTACACCTTC. Its translation is CASSLDQAYGYTF.

Comments on this clonotype: One end of the junction fails to match germline, which may point to a read error. The V and J genes are TRBV29-1 and TRBJ1-1; TRBD1 might be the D (5 bases). Looked up from germline, CDR1 is SQVTM and CDR2 is ANQGSEA. CDR3 length: 12 residues. The CDR3 region is CSVRTSNTEASF. CDR3 bases: TGCAGCGTTCGGACATCGAACACTGAAGCTTCCTTT.

This clonotype was picked up a small number of times. V is TRBV11-1 and J is TRBJ1-3; D not resolved. With 7 bases removed from V and 0 bases from J, the gap between germline ends came to 22 bases. Germline V gene data show CDR1 as SGHAT and CDR2 as FQDESV (reference sequence). This CDR3 is 18 amino acids long. For the CDR3, the DNA is TGTGCCAGCACCACCCCCACCGTGGACGGAGGCTCTGGAAACACCATATATTTT. Protein sequence: CASTTPTVDGGSGNTIYF.

The table lists this clonotype with a few counts. The genes are TRBV6-5 and TRBJ1-1; a possible D gene is TRBD1 (5 bases). Germline assignment: CDR1 MNHEY and CDR2 SVGAGI. V was pared by 2 bases and J by 6 bases, with 13 bases between. CDR3 size: 14 residues. The CDR3 loop is CASSYPGPHAEAFF. The CDR3 DNA sequence: TGTGCCAGCAGTTACCCGGGACCGCACGCTGAAGCTTTCTTT.

This clonotype was counted at least ten times. The chain uses TRBV6-5 and TRBJ2-7, with D possibly TRBD1 on 6 matching bases. Trimming stripped 5 bases from V and 1 base from J, with 9 bases between. Per the germline V gene, CDR1 is MNHEY and CDR2 is SVGAGI. The CDR3 runs to 13 residues. CDR3 in amino acids: CASSTGQSYEQYF. The CDR3 DNA sequence: TGTGCCAGCAGTACTGGACAGTCCTACGAGCAGTACTTC.

The CDR3 region has the DNA TGTGCCAGCGGGAACAGACAGGGAATTTACAATGAGCAGTTCTTC. This translates into CASGNRQGIYNEQFF. V gene TRBV6-1 combines with J gene TRBJ2-1; 7 bases match TRBD1. CDR1 and CDR2 from the germline V gene are MNHNS and SASEGT. The V segment lost 8 bases and the J segment 4 bases; nucleotides outside the gene matches: 11. The CDR3 sequence is 15 residues long.

This clonotype was seen repeatedly, ten times or more. The rearrangement joins TRBV3-1 to TRBJ2-1, with D perhaps TRBD2 (6 bases). Trimming pared 4 bases from V and 9 bases from J, leaving 10 bases between. The CDR3 has 12 residues. Germline CDR1 and CDR2: LGHDT and YNNKEL (reference sequence). The chain's CDR3 is CASSPGLSEQFF. CDR3 sequence (DNA): TGTGCCAGCAGCCCGGGACTTAGTGAGCAGTTCTTC.